This T cell receptor (beta chain) comes out of a study of OX40 agonist ivuxolimab in advanced cancers. Study information: At doses from 0.01 to 10 mg/kg, patients were given intravenous ivuxolimab every 2 weeks. Patients were around 83% male with ages roughly 20 to 90, mean around 61.

Concerning this clone itself: Its antigen is not known.

Libraries were prepared by immunoSEQ multiplex PCR; TCRdb keeps only in-frame clonotypes and omits some of them. The sample lists 35,000 to 45,000 clones, about nine tenths occurring once. Points from the study as a whole: The study observed clonal expansion of CD4+ and CD8+ blood T cells by week 6 at 0.1 to 3.0 mg/kg. In the 0.1-3.0 mg/kg groups, partial responders showed among the lowest expansion.

CDR1 is SGHTA, CDR2 FQGTGA, per germline. The length of the CDR3 is 15 residues. This TCR was sampled from an adult with an advanced solid tumor such as melanoma, head and neck, liver or kidney cancer. This sequence joins TRBV7-3 and TRBJ2-5, with 9 bases identical to TRBD2. The closer fit of TRBJ2-7 to the DNA end suggests the J call may be wrong. Sequenced here: CD4+ or CD8+ T cells sorted from blood, sampled in a trial of the OX40 agonist ivuxolimab. In nucleotides, the CDR3 is TGTGCCAGCAGCTTGGGTAGCGGGAGCTCCTACGAGCAGTACTTC. Encoded protein: CASSLGSGSSYEQYF.